This T cell receptor beta chain originates from a study of blood T cell repertoires in COVID-19. On the study more broadly: Sites in the United States, Italy and Spain provided acute and convalescent COVID-19 samples. Sources were T cells, B-cell-depleted T cells, or PBMCs; the material itself was cDNA or gDNA.

Using immunoSEQ multiplex PCR, the repertoire was profiled, and TCRdb retains in-frame clones only, with some absent. The table shows around 150,000 clones, with roughly 80% occurring only once. The CDR3 is 15 amino acids. The ends lost 5 bases at V and 2 bases at J; junction bases unmatched: 6. Germline V gene data show CDR1 as MGHRA and CDR2 as YSYEKL. Sequenced: peripheral blood. The clonotype was recovered from a woman of 80 years or more with acute or convalescent COVID-19. The chain employs TRBV4-1 and TRBJ2-1, with 7 bases aligning to TRBD2. CDR3 sequence (DNA): TGCGCCAGCAGCGCTTTAGCGGGCCCCTACAATGAGCAGTTCTTC. It specifies CASSALAGPYNEQFF.